The 17 T cell receptor beta chains presented below share a single source sample, sequenced in a study of cytomegalovirus exposure and HLA in healthy donors. Both 60 Vbeta primers and 13 Jbeta primers went into the PCR. Sequencing was performed with immunoSEQ multiplex PCR; in TCRdb, only in-frame clones are kept and a portion is missing. Found here are 100,000 to 150,000 clones, over 80% of them singletons; the top ten hold around 2%. The specimen was PBMCs. Source of these receptors: a man aged 25-45 years in good health and CMV-seronegative.

The chain links TRBV9 to TRBJ1-2; TRBD1 aligns across 9 bases. The germline V gene has CDR1 SGDLS and CDR2 YYNGEE. V lost 0 bases, J lost 0 bases, and 6 bases stayed unmatched. The CDR3 totals 17 residues. The CDR3 reads CASSVGTGDRANYGYTF. The DNA for the CDR3 is TGTGCCAGCAGCGTAGGGACAGGGGATCGGGCTAACTATGGCTACACCTTC.

The chain combines TRBV27 with TRBJ2-4; 8 bases are shared with TRBD1. The length of the CDR3 is 17 residues. Germline assignment: CDR1 MNHEY and CDR2 SMNVEV (reference sequence). The junction had 12 bases not matched to a gene; V was cut back by 4 bases and J by 4 bases. The DNA for the CDR3 is TGTGCCAGCAGTTCTGGGGTTCCGGACAGGGTTAAAAACATTCAGTACTTC. This encodes CASSSGVPDRVKNIQYF.

The gene calls are TRBV12-5 and TRBJ2-3; 11 bases match TRBD2. This CDR3 is 17 amino acids long. Per germline, CDR1 LGHNT and CDR2 FRNRAP. The V segment lost 1 base and the J segment 2 bases; nucleotides outside the gene matches: 5. CDR3 loop: CASGLGGTSGPTDTQYF. For the CDR3, the DNA is TGTGCTAGTGGTTTGGGAGGGACTAGCGGTCCCACAGATACGCAGTATTTT.

The genes are TRBV5-8 and TRBJ2-3; 7 positions agree with TRBD1. Per germline, CDR1 SGHTS and CDR2 YDEGEE. The V gene end was trimmed by 1 base and the J gene end by 4 bases; junction bases not matched to a gene: 15. CDR3 length equals 18 residues. CDR3 nucleotides: TGTGCCAGCAGCTTGATGGTAGGGGGCGATGGGTCGGCAGATACGCAGTATTTT. The encoded protein is CASSLMVGGDGSADTQYF.

CDR3 coding DNA: TGTGCCAGCAGCGCGGGACAGGGGAGAGTCACTGAAGCTTTCTTT. Translating it yields CASSAGQGRVTEAFF. The chain recombines TRBV5-6 with TRBJ1-1; TRBD1 agrees at 10 bases. The CDR3 sequence is 15 residues long. After removal of 4 bases from V and 4 bases from J, the junction contained 7 bases not matched to a gene. Germline CDR1 and CDR2: SGHDT and YYEEEE.

J is TRBJ2-5 and V is TRBV2, with D possibly matching TRBD1 (6 bases). This CDR3 is built from 13 residues. The V end lost 10 bases, the J end lost 1 base, and 13 bases lay between the germline ends. Germline assignment: CDR1 SNHLY and CDR2 FYNNEI. The CDR3 DNA follows: TGTGCCACATCCACAGGGATCCAAGAGACCCAGTACTTC. Translation gives CATSTGIQETQYF.

Remarks on this clone: Other DNA sequences within the sample encode an identical CDR3. The chain employs TRBV28 and TRBJ1-1; perhaps TRBD1 as D (6 bases). The CDR3 is 15 residues long. Germline-derived CDR1 and CDR2 are MDHEN and SYDVKM. Trimming took off 6 bases at V and 5 bases at J, with 19 bases between the two ends. CDR3 coding DNA: TGTGCCAGCAGCCTGACAGGTCTCCGGGCGACTGAAGCTTTCTTT. It specifies CASSLTGLRATEAFF.

This clone has a single count. The chain carries TRBV4-2 and TRBJ2-3; possible D gene TRBD1, 7 bases. The CDR3 contains 15 residues. V was clipped by 4 bases and J by 2 bases, with 13 bases between them. Germline V gene sequence: CDR1 LGHNA, CDR2 YNFKEQ. This chain's CDR3 is CASSLRRGATDTQYF. CDR3 DNA: TGTGCCAGCAGCCTCCGCAGGGGGGCCACAGATACGCAGTATTTT.

This rearrangement joins TRBV19 to TRBJ1-4; TRBD1 matches 10 bases. J gave up 5 bases and V 5 bases, and 5 bases lay outside the gene matches. The germline gives CDR1 LNHDA, CDR2 SQIVND (reference sequence). The CDR3 is 15 residues long. Here the CDR3 DNA reads TGTGCCAGTAGTGCTTGGACAGGGGGAAATGAAAAACTGTTTTTT. Translation gives CASSAWTGGNEKLFF.

This clone appeared a single time. V usage is TRBV15 and J usage is TRBJ1-4; D is possibly TRBD1 (5 bases). The CDR3 has 14 amino acids. Germline values: CDR1 LNHNV, CDR2 YYDKDF (reference sequence). V was cut by 0 bases and J by 4 bases, with 6 bases left in between. The CDR3 reads CATSRDRVNEKLFF. The CDR3 DNA reads TGTGCCACCAGCAGAGACAGGGTTAATGAAAAACTGTTTTTT.

This rearrangement joins TRBV6-1 to TRBJ1-1; D might be TRBD1 (6 bases). Trimming pared 5 bases from V and 4 bases from J, leaving 17 bases between. Germline loops: CDR1 MNHNS, CDR2 SASEGT. There are 15 residues in the CDR3. The DNA of the CDR3 is TGTGCCAGCAGTAGACTACCAGGGGCCAGCACTGAAGCTTTCTTT. This translates into CASSRLPGASTEAFF.

This clone was observed a single time. J is TRBJ2-2 and V is TRBV6-5; D ambiguous. The germline V gene has CDR1 MNHEY and CDR2 SVGAGI. V dropped 6 bases and J dropped 8 bases, with 16 bases sitting between them. The CDR3 totals 14 residues. CDR3 protein: CASSPPRAKGELFF. Here the CDR3 DNA reads TGTGCCAGCAGCCCCCCTAGAGCCAAGGGGGAGCTGTTTTTT.

Written as DNA, the CDR3 is TGCGCCAGCAGTCCCAGACTAGCGGGGGCCCCTAACACAGATACGCAGTATTTT. Translated, it gives CASSPRLAGAPNTDTQYF. J is TRBJ2-3 and V is TRBV5-1; TRBD2 matches 12 bases. CDR3 length: 18 residues. Per the germline V gene, CDR1 is SGHRS and CDR2 is YFSETQ. V shed 5 bases and J 2 bases; nucleotides not matched to a gene: 12. Combining the CDR3 with reference TRBV5-1 and TRBJ2-3 gives the whole variable domain KAGVTQTPRYLIKTRGQQVTLSCSPISGHRSVSWYQQTPGQGLQFLFEYFSETQRNKGNFPGRFSGRQFSNSRSEMNVSTLELGDSALYLCASSPRLAGAPNTDTQYFGPGTRLTVL.

The V and J genes are TRBV19 and TRBJ2-2, with TRBD2 identical over 8 bases. This CDR3 has 17 amino acids. Germline loops: CDR1 LNHDA, CDR2 SQIVND (reference sequence). With 6 bases clipped from V and 0 bases from J, the junction kept 9 bases outside the gene matches. Here the CDR3 reads CASRAGASGANTGELFF. In nucleotides, the CDR3 is TGTGCCAGTAGAGCGGGGGCCAGCGGAGCGAACACCGGGGAGCTGTTTTTT.

This chain connects TRBV7-2 to TRBJ1-2; 7 bases agree with TRBD1. J was trimmed by 12 bases and V by 5 bases; bases with no gene match: 12. The CDR3 covers 13 residues. Looked up from germline, CDR1 is SGHTA and CDR2 is FQGNSA. The chain's CDR3 is CASSPGAGGKDTF. CDR3 bases: TGTGCCAGCAGCCCAGGGGCAGGGGGAAAGGACACCTTC.

The V call is TRBV6-5, the J call TRBJ2-7; weak D call: TRBD2 (6 bases). CDR1 is MNHEY and CDR2 is SVGAGI in the germline V gene. V lost 5 bases, J lost 0 bases, and 14 bases lay in between. CDR3 size: 15 residues. CDR3 sequence (DNA): TGTGCCAGCAGTAACCCTAGCGTAAGCTCCTACGAGCAGTACTTC. Translated: CASSNPSVSSYEQYF.

J is TRBJ1-2 and V is TRBV7-9; D perhaps matches TRBD1 (5 bases). V was shortened by 3 bases and J by 3 bases, with 11 bases between the two germline ends. The CDR3 is 14 amino acids. Looked up from germline, CDR1 is SEHNR and CDR2 is FQNEAQ (reference sequence). CDR3 nucleotide sequence: TGTGCCAGCAGCTTTGCAGGGTCCGACTATGGCTACACCTTC. Translating gives CASSFAGSDYGYTF.